The next 19 T cell receptor beta chains were all read from a single sample in a study of radiation and T cells in renal cell carcinoma. Time point: baseline pretreatment blood. Treatment given: 15 Gy SBRT to primary tumor, nephrectomy 4 weeks later. The table came from immunoSEQ multiplex PCR; TCRdb's copy has only in-frame clones and leaves some out. The sample consists of 150,000 or so clones, about 87% of them appearing once. The sequenced sample was blood, obtained from a patient whose treatment included radiotherapy and nephrectomy. These receptor sequences come from a woman aged 70 to 79 with renal cell carcinoma.

CDR3 bases: TGTGCCAGCAACAGACGCAATCAGCCCCAGCATTTT. This sequence encodes CASNRRNQPQHF. The chain has TRBV2 and TRBJ1-5, with no clear D. V shed 7 bases and J shed 2 bases, with 6 bases lying between them. From germline, CDR1 is SNHLY and CDR2 FYNNEI. This CDR3 region has 12 residues.

This chain connects TRBV7-9 to TRBJ2-7, with TRBD1 matching 7 bases. Germline trimming cut 4 bases from V and 5 bases from J; bases unmatched to any gene: 8. The CDR3 extends over 14 amino acids. Germline CDR1 SEHNR, CDR2 FQNEAQ (reference sequence). For the CDR3, the DNA is TGTGCCAGCAGCTCCCGACAGGGCGGTGACGAGCAGTACTTC. It translates to CASSSRQGGDEQYF.

CDR3 coding DNA: TGTGCCAGCAGTTACTCGGCAGGGACTAGCACAGATACGCAGTATTTT. It yields the protein CASSYSAGTSTDTQYF. J is TRBJ2-3 and V is TRBV6-6; D may be TRBD2 (6 bases). Trimming cost V 0 bases and J 0 bases, with 10 bases left between them. CDR1 is MNHNY, CDR2 SVGAGI, per germline (reference sequence). This CDR3 has 16 amino acids.

This clone was counted at least ten times. The rearrangement uses TRBV30 and TRBJ1-1; TRBD1 aligns across 7 bases. Germline values: CDR1 GTSNPN, CDR2 SVGIG (reference sequence). The trim removed 2 bases at V and 4 bases at J, leaving 10 bases unmatched. The CDR3 has 15 residues. The CDR3 is CAWSFAGTARTEAFF. Here the CDR3 DNA reads TGTGCCTGGAGTTTCGCCGGGACAGCCCGCACTGAAGCTTTCTTT.

The chain couples TRBV5-1 to TRBJ2-3; 8 bases map to TRBD1. Trimming at V came to 6 bases and at J to 6 bases, leaving 15 bases not matched to a gene. Germline V CDR1 and CDR2: SGHRS, YFSETQ. This CDR3 comprises 16 residues. CDR3: CASKVRQGATQDTQYF. The CDR3 nucleotides read TGCGCCAGCAAGGTCCGGCAGGGGGCGACGCAGGATACGCAGTATTTT.

The rearrangement joins TRBV10-3 to TRBJ2-3, with TRBD2 as a possible D gene (6 bases). CDR3 length equals 14 residues. The V gene's germline CDR1 is ENHRY and CDR2 SYGVKD. The V and J ends lost 0 bases and 8 bases respectively, with 12 bases between them. CDR3 in amino acids: CAISESRGVGTQYF. The CDR3 nucleotides are TGTGCCATCAGTGAGTCCCGCGGGGTAGGTACGCAGTATTTT.

The chain carries TRBV6-5 and TRBJ2-7; D gene uncertain. The CDR3 consists of 12 residues. V dropped 7 bases and J dropped 5 bases, with 12 bases sitting between them. Germline CDR1 reads MNHEY; CDR2 reads SVGAGI. The CDR3 loop is CASTSLSDEQYF. The CDR3 DNA reads TGTGCCAGCACCTCGTTGTCCGACGAGCAGTACTTC.

The V gene is TRBV28, the J gene TRBJ1-1; a possible D gene is TRBD1 (5 bases). Germline V gives CDR1 MDHEN, CDR2 SYDVKM. V gave up 6 bases and J gave up 4 bases, with 15 bases separating them. CDR3 length: 14 residues. The CDR3 reads CASRPLRESTEAFF. The CDR3 coding sequence is TGTGCCAGCAGACCGCTCAGGGAGAGCACTGAAGCTTTCTTT.

The chain combines TRBV7-2 with TRBJ2-5, with D perhaps matching TRBD1 (5 bases). The V and J ends lost 5 bases and 3 bases respectively, with 10 bases between them. Germline V gives CDR1 SGHTA, CDR2 FQGNSA. CDR3 length equals 13 residues. In DNA, the CDR3 is TGTGCCAGCAGCGTCGACAGAAAAGAGACCCAGTACTTC. Amino acid sequence: CASSVDRKETQYF.

In DNA, the CDR3 is TGTGCCAGCAGCTTAAGTTTGGGAAACACCATATATTTT. Translating it yields CASSLSLGNTIYF. V is TRBV7-8 and J is TRBJ1-3; D call uncertain. This CDR3 is built from 13 residues. Between the trimmed V and J ends, which lost 2 bases and 4 bases, there was a span of 6 bases. Germline lookup yields CDR1 SGHVS and CDR2 FQNEAQ.

This chain joins TRBV9 and TRBJ2-5; 7 nucleotides match TRBD1. Per germline, CDR1 SGDLS and CDR2 YYNGEE. This CDR3 comprises 14 residues. Trimming at V came to 2 bases and at J to 2 bases, leaving 3 bases not matched to a gene. DNA for the CDR3: TGTGCCAGCAGCGTTTCAGGGGGACAAGAGACCCAGTACTTC. It translates to CASSVSGGQETQYF.

The chain employs TRBV28 and TRBJ1-2, with D possibly TRBD1 on 6 matching bases. Trimming left V 2 bases short and J 4 bases short, with 8 bases between. The germline V gene encodes CDR1 MDHEN and CDR2 SYDVKM. The CDR3 is 13 amino acids. The CDR3, as DNA: TGTGCCAGCAGTTTAAGGGACACCTATGGCTACACCTTC. Translated, it gives CASSLRDTYGYTF.

This chain connects TRBV4-1 to TRBJ1-5, with TRBD1 matching 7 bases. Germline V CDR1 and CDR2: MGHRA, YSYEKL. The CDR3 is made up of 16 amino acids. V trimming: 1 base; J trimming: 3 bases; junction bases outside the gene matches: 6. In DNA, the CDR3 is TGCGCCAGCAGCCAAGCCCCGGGACAGTTCAATCAGCCCCAGCATTTT. As protein: CASSQAPGQFNQPQHF.

Only one count was recorded for this clone. The rearrangement joins TRBV5-1 to TRBJ2-7, with 12 nucleotides matching TRBD2. V was pared by 0 bases and J by 6 bases, with 4 bases of the junction left unmatched. The V gene's germline CDR1 is SGHRS and CDR2 YFSETQ. This CDR3 has 15 amino acids. In DNA form, the CDR3 reads TGCGCCAGCAGCTTGGAACTAGCGGGGGGCGGCGAGCAGTACTTC. Protein product: CASSLELAGGGEQYF.

The CDR3 spells CASSLAGTGWYNSPLHF. DNA of the CDR3: TGTGCCAGCAGCTTGGCCGGGACAGGGTGGTACAATTCACCCCTCCACTTT. The rearrangement joins TRBV5-5 to TRBJ1-6; 9 bases are shared with TRBD1. With 0 bases clipped from V and 7 bases from J, the junction kept 8 bases outside the gene matches. The length of the CDR3 is 17 residues. Germline-derived CDR1 and CDR2 are SGHKS and YYEKEE (reference sequence).

V is TRBV2 and J is TRBJ2-3; the match to TRBD2 covers 14 bases. The CDR3 contains 14 residues. After removal of 7 bases from V and 4 bases from J, the junction contained 1 base not matched to a gene. Germline CDR1 and CDR2: SNHLY and FYNNEI. The CDR3 is CASKTSGGADTQYF. CDR3 sequence (DNA): TGTGCCAGCAAGACTAGCGGGGGGGCAGATACGCAGTATTTT.

This chain links TRBV18 with TRBJ1-1; no firm D call. CDR3 length: 13 amino acids. Germline CDR1 reads KGHSH; CDR2 reads LQKENI. The V gene lost 2 bases and the J gene lost 2 bases, with 6 bases spanning the gap. The CDR3: CASSPGVNTEAFF. The CDR3 DNA is TGTGCCAGCTCACCAGGGGTTAACACTGAAGCTTTCTTT.

J is TRBJ2-1 and V is TRBV19; perhaps TRBD1 as D (5 bases). Trimming removed 1 base from V and 4 bases from J, with 14 bases in between. The CDR3 sequence is 16 residues long. Germline CDR1 is LNHDA and CDR2 is SQIVND (reference sequence). In DNA, the CDR3 is TGTGCCAGTAGTATAGGATCCGGACAATTTTACAATGAGCAGTTCTTC. Amino acids: CASSIGSGQFYNEQFF. Filled out from reference TRBV19 and TRBJ2-1, the complete variable domain reads DGGITQSPKYLFRKEGQNVTLSCEQNLNHDAMYWYRQDPGQGLRLIYYSQIVNDFQKGDIAEGYSVSREKKESFPLTVTSAQKNPTAFYLCASSIGSGQFYNEQFFGPGTRLTVL.

V and J are TRBV6-5 and TRBJ1-2; the match to TRBD1 covers 8 bases. The CDR3 is 14 residues long. The trim removed 2 bases at V and 7 bases at J, leaving 6 bases unmatched. Germline V gene sequence: CDR1 MNHEY, CDR2 SVGAGI. The DNA of the CDR3 is TGTGCCAGCAGTTACCCAGGGGGCCCCCGTGGCTACACCTTC. Protein: CASSYPGGPRGYTF.